This paragraph covers one T cell receptor (beta chain) sequence. The antigen remains unidentified. This entry is derived from a study of cytomegalovirus exposure and HLA in healthy donors. General observations from the study: When analyzed later, the rates of TCR association showed variation by HLA locus, with DRB1 the most and HLA-C the fewest. Researchers catalogued 164 TCR beta chains as cytomegalovirus-associated.

The CDR3 totals 13 residues. Germline V CDR1 and CDR2: SGHRS, YFSETQ. V was cut by 5 bases and J by 1 base, with 9 bases left in between. The PCR used 60 Vbeta and 13 Jbeta primers. Produced via immunoSEQ multiplex PCR; TCRdb's table is partial and in-frame only. Of 120,000 to 150,000 clones in the sample, under 85% are singletons; the top ten hold around 7%. The chain employs TRBV5-1 and TRBJ1-1; D is possibly TRBD1 (5 bases). The sequence was collected from a woman aged 40 to 50 in good health and CMV-seropositive. The sequencing input was PBMCs. The DNA for the CDR3 is TGCGCCAGCAGGCCAGGGTGGAACACTGAAGCTTTCTTT. This codes for CASRPGWNTEAFF.